This entry concerns a single TCR beta chain. These data are taken from a study of blood T cell repertoires in COVID-19. Study-level background: T cells, B-cell-depleted T cells, or PBMCs supplied cDNA or gDNA.

The V gene lost 3 bases and the J gene lost 6 bases, with 9 bases spanning the gap. CDR1 and CDR2 from the germline V gene are LGHNA and YSLEER. The CDR3 is 14 residues long. The method was immunoSEQ multiplex PCR; TCRdb's version includes in-frame clones alone and lacks a portion of them. This table holds roughly 200,000 clones, more than 75% found once. The sample consisted of peripheral blood. The source is a man aged 60-69 years who had recovered from COVID-19. The rearrangement links TRBV4-3 to TRBJ1-6; D unclear. This CDR3 is CASSHPGSNSPLHF. In DNA, the CDR3 is TGCGCCAGCAGCCACCCGGGGAGTAATTCACCCCTCCACTTT.